The clone carrying this TCR beta chain was counted a single time. The assay was immunoSEQ multiplex PCR, and TCRdb's table has in-frame clones only and misses some. Of approximately 68,000 clones listed, 75% to 95% are singletons. The V end was cut by 5 bases, the J end by 2 bases, with 14 bases between. CDR3 length: 15 residues. Looked up from germline, CDR1 is PRHDT and CDR2 is FYEKMQ (reference sequence). The sample originates from a study of T cell changes during pregnancy in multiple sclerosis. The chain links TRBV13 to TRBJ2-3; possible D gene TRBD1, 6 bases. This sample comprised peripheral blood, obtained in the third trimester of pregnancy. This receptor was identified in a female donor in good health, enrolled as a control in a pregnancy study. CDR3 sequence (DNA): TGTGCCAGCAGCGAAGACGGACAGAACACAGATACGCAGTATTTT. It specifies CASSEDGQNTDTQYF.